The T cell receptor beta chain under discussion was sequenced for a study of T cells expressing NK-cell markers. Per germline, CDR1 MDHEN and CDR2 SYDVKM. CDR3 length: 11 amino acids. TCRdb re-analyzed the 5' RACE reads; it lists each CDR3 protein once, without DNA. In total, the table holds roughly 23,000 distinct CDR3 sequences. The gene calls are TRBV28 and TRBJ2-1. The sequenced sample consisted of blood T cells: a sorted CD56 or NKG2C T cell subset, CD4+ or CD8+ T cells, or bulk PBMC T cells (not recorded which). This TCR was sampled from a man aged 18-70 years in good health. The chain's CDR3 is CASSLSNEQFF.